The clone carrying this T cell receptor (beta chain) was picked up a small number of times. Its antigen is as yet unknown. V lost 1 base, J lost 5 bases, and 11 bases lay in between. From germline, CDR1 is MGHRA and CDR2 YSYEKL. There are 14 residues in the CDR3. This sample was taken from a study of T cells after yellow fever vaccination. Study conclusions and caveats: Researchers noted that a small share of clonotypes showed up in both CD4 and CD8 compartments. A large majority of primary-vaccination clones showed up again after the booster (roughly 96% CD4, around 90% CD8). Contaminating bulk clonotypes could be abundant in FACS-sorted repertoires.

TCRdb reprocessed the 5' RACE reads via MiXCR and lists one record per CDR3 protein. The table has 170,000 or so distinct CDR3 sequences, approximately 6.2% seen once. The rearrangement uses TRBV4-1 and TRBJ2-5, with D perhaps matching TRBD2 (6 bases). The sequence came from a young man who received the YFV17D yellow fever vaccine. Sequences were derived from CD4+ T cells sorted from PBMCs, sampled on the day of the first yellow fever vaccination. In DNA, the CDR3 is TGCGCCAGCAGCCAAGGGAGGGGCTGGGAGACCCAGTACTTC. It yields the protein CASSQGRGWETQYF.